In this sample, the clone carrying this T cell receptor beta chain turned up a few times. In germline, CDR1 is GTSNPN, CDR2 SVGIG (reference sequence). The CDR3 consists of 13 residues. V dropped 4 bases and J dropped 8 bases, with 17 bases sitting between them. The source of the sample is a study of blood T cell repertoires in COVID-19. Study overall: PBMCs, B-cell-depleted T cells, or T cells were the source of the cDNA or gDNA that made up the material.

Per the original methods: Nucleated cell number was recorded as an estimate derived from reference gene primer amplification. Method: immunoSEQ multiplex PCR; TCRdb's copy keeps in-frame clones and lacks some. V and J calls and clone size come straight from that table; D and trimming were deduced from the DNA. The sample lists under 200,000 clones, 80% occurring once. The rearrangement uses TRBV30 and TRBJ1-2, with TRBD1 as a possible D gene (5 bases). Sequenced input: peripheral blood. The sequence derives from a man between 65 and 85 years old with active or convalescent COVID-19. The CDR3 DNA reads as TGTGCCTGGACCCTAGGGAGGGGTCGGGGCTACACCTTC. Protein: CAWTLGRGRGYTF.